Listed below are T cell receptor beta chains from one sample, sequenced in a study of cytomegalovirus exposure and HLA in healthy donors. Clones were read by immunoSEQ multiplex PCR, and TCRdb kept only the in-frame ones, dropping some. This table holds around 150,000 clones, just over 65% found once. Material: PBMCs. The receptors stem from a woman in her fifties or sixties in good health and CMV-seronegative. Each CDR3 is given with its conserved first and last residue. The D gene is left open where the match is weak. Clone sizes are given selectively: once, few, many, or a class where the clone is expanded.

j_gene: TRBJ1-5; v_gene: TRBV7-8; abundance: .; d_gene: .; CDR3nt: TGTGCCAGCAGCTTAGCAGGGGCGGTCAATCAGCCCCAGCATTTT; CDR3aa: CASSLAGAVNQPQHF
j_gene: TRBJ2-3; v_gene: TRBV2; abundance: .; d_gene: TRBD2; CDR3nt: TGTGCCAGCAGTGAGCTAGCGGGAGGGGGTCGTGTGCAGTATTTT; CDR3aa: CASSELAGGGRVQYF
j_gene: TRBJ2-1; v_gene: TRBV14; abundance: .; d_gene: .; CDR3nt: TGTGCCAGCAGCCAAGTTCTGGGGCGGGAGCAGTTCTTC; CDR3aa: CASSQVLGREQFF
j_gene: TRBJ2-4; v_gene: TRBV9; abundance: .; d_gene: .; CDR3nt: TGTGCCAGCAGCGAGAGTTTAGCCAAAAACATTCAGTACTTC; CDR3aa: CASSESLAKNIQYF
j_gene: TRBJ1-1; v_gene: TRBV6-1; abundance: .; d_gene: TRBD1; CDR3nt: TGTGCCAGCAAAGGGACAGGGGCGAACACTGAAGCTTTCTTT; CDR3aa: CASKGTGANTEAFF
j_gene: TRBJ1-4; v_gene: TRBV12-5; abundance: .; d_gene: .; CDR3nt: TGTGCTAGTGGGGGTGCAGGTACAACTAATGAAAAACTGTTTTTT; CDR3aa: CASGGAGTTNEKLFF
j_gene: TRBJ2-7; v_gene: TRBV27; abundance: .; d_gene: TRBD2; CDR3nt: TGTGCCAGCAGTTTCCGGGGGGCCTACGAGCAGTACTTC; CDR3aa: CASSFRGAYEQYF
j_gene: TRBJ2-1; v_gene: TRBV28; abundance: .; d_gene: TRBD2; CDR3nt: TGTGCCAGCAGTGTGACTAGCGGGAGGGCTGGTGAGCAGTTCTTC; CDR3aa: CASSVTSGRAGEQFF
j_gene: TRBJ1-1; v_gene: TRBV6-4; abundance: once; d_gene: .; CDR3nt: TGTGCCAGCAGTGTATCGGGGTTCAGCACTGAAGCTTTCTTT; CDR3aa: CASSVSGFSTEAFF
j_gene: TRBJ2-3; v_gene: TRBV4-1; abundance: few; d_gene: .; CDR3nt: TGCGCCAGCAGCCAAGTGGACAGAGAAATACCTAGCACAGATACGCAGTATTTT; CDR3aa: CASSQVDREIPSTDTQYF
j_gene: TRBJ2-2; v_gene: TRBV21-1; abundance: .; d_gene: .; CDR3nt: TGTGCCAGCACCGCTCAACAGGGGGCGACCGGGGAGCTGTTTTTT; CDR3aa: CASTAQQGATGELFF
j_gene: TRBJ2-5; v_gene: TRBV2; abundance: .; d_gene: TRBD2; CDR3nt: TGTGCCAGCAAGGGAGCGGGGTACCAAGAGACCCAGTACTTC; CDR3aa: CASKGAGYQETQYF
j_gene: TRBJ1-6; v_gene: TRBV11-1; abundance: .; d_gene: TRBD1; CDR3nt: TGTGCCAGCAGCTTTGCGGGACAGAATTCACCCCTCCACTTT; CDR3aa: CASSFAGQNSPLHF
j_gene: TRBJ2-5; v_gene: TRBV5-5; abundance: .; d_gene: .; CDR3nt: TGTGCCAGCAGCTTTAGAGGGCAAGAGACCCAGTACTTC; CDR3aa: CASSFRGQETQYF
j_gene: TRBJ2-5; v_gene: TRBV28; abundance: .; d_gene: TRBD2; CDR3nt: TGTGCCAGCAGACTAGCGGGAGGGCAAGAGACCCAGTACTTC; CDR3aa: CASRLAGGQETQYF
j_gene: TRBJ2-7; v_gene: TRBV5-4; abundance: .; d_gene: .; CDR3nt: TGTGCCAGCAGCTTGTCCCCCCGGGCAGGGGTGTACTTC; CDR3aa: CASSLSPRAGVYF
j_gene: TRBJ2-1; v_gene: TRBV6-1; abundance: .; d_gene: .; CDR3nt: TGTGCCAGCAGTGTAGTCTACAATGAGCAGTTCTTC; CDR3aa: CASSVVYNEQFF
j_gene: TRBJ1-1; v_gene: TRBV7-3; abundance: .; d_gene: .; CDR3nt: TGTGCCAGCAGCATCGACAAGTCCACTGAAGCTTTCTTT; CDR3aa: CASSIDKSTEAFF
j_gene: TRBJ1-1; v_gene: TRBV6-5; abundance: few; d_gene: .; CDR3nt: TGTGCCAGCAGTTACGCTACAGAGACTGAAGCTTTCTTT; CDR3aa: CASSYATETEAFF
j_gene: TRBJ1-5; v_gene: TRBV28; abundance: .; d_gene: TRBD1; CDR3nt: TGTGCCAGCAGTTTACCGACAGGGTGGGGGAATCAGCCCCAGCATTTT; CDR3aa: CASSLPTGWGNQPQHF
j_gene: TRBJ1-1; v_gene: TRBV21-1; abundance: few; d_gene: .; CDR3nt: TGTGCCAGCAGCAAGATTAGTACTGAAGCTTTCTTT; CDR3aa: CASSKISTEAFF
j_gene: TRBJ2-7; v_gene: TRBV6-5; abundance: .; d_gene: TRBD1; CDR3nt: TGTGCCAGCAGTTACCGCAGGGGGCTCTACGAGCAGTACTTC; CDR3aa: CASSYRRGLYEQYF
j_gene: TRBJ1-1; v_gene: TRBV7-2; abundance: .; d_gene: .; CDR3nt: TGTGCCAGCAGCCTATCCGGGGGGCAGGAAGCTTTCTTT; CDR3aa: CASSLSGGQEAFF
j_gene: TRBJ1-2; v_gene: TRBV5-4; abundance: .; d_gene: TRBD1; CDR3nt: TGTGCCAGCAGCTATAACCACAGGGGGCTTGACTATGGCTACACCTTC; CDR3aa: CASSYNHRGLDYGYTF
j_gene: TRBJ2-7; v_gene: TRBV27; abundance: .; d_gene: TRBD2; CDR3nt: TGTGCCAGCAGCCTAGCGGGCCGCTCCTACGAGCAGTACTTC; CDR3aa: CASSLAGRSYEQYF
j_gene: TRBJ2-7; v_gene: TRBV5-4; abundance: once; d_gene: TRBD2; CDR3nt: TGTGCCAGCAGCTCCGCGGGACTAGCCACCTACGAGCAGTACTTC; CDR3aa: CASSSAGLATYEQYF
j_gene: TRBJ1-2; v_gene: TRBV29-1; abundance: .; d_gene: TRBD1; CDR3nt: TGCAGCGTTGGCCCAGGGGGGTCGGTCTATGGCTACACCTTC; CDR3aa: CSVGPGGSVYGYTF
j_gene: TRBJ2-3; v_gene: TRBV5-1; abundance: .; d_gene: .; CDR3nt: TGCGCCACTGGGCCCGCAACCCCAGATACGCAGTATTTT; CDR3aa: CATGPATPDTQYF
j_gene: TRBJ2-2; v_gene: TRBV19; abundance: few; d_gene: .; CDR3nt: TGTGCCAGTAGTATGGGGATCAGGGGCGGCACCGGGGAGCTGTTTTTT; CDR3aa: CASSMGIRGGTGELFF
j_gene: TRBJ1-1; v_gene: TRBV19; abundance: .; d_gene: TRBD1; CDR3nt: TGTGCCAGTAGTATAAGGACAGGGGGCGCAGCTTTCTTT; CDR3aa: CASSIRTGGAAFF
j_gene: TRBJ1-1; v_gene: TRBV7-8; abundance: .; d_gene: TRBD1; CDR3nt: TGTGCCAGCAGCTTAACAGGGGGGAACACTGAAGCTTTCTTT; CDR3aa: CASSLTGGNTEAFF
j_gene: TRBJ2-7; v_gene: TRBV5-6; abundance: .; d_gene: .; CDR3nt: TGTGCCAGCAGCTTGGTTCGTTCCTACGAGCAGTACTTC; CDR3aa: CASSLVRSYEQYF
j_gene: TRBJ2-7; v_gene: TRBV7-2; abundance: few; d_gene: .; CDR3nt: TGTGCCAGCAGCCAAACTTCCTACGAGCAGTACTTC; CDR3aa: CASSQTSYEQYF